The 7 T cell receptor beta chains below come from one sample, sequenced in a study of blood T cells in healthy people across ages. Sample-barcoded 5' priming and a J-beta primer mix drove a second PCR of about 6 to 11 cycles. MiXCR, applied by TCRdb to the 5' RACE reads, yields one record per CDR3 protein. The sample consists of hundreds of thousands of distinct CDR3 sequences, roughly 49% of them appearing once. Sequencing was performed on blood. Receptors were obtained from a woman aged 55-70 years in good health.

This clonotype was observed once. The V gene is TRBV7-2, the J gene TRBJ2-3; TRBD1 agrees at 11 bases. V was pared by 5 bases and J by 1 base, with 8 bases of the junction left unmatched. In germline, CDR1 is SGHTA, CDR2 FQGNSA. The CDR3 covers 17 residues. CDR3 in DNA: TGTGCCAGCAGCCGTTGGGACAGGGGGGGCGGCACAGATACGCAGTATTTT. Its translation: CASSRWDRGGGTDTQYF.

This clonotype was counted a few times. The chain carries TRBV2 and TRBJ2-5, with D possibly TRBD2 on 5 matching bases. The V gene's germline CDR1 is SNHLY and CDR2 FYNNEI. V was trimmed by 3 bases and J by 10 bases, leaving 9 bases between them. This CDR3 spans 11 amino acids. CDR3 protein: CASSDRTHQYF. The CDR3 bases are TGTGCCAGCAGTGATCGGACTCACCAGTACTTC.

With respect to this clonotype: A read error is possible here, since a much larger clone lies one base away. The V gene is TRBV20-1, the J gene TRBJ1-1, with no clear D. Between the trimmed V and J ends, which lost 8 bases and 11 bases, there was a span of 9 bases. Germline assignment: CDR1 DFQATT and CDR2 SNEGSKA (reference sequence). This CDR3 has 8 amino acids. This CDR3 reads CSTGSAFF. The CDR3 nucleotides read TGCAGTACGGGGTCGGCTTTCTTT.

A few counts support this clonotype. The CDR3: CATSRARSSYEQYF. The CDR3, as DNA: TGTGCCACCAGCAGAGCGCGGAGCTCCTACGAGCAGTACTTC. This chain links TRBV15 with TRBJ2-7; D not certain. Germline V gives CDR1 LNHNV, CDR2 YYDKDF (reference sequence). This CDR3 spans 14 amino acids. The ends were cut back, 1 base at V and 0 bases at J, with 7 bases in the middle.

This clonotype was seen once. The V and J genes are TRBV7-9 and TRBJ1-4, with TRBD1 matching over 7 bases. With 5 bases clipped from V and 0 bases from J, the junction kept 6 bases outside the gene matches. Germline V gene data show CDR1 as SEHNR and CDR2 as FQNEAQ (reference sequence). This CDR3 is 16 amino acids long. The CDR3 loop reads CASSTRQGTTNEKLFF. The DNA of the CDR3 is TGTGCCAGCAGCACTCGACAGGGCACAACTAATGAAAAACTGTTTTTT.

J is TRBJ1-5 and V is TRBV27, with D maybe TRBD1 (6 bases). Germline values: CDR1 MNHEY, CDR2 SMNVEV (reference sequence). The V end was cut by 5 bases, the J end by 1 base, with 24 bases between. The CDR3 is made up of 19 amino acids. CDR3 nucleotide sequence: TGTGCCAGCAGTCCACAAGAGTGGGGGAGGGGGTTGAGCAATCAGCCCCAGCATTTT. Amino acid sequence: CASSPQEWGRGLSNQPQHF.

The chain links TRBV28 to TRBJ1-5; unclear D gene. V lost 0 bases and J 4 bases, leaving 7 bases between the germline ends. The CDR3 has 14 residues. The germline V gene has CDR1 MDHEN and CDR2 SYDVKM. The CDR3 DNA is TGTGCCAGCAGTTTATGGCCAGAGAATCAGCCCCAGCATTTT. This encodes CASSLWPENQPQHF.